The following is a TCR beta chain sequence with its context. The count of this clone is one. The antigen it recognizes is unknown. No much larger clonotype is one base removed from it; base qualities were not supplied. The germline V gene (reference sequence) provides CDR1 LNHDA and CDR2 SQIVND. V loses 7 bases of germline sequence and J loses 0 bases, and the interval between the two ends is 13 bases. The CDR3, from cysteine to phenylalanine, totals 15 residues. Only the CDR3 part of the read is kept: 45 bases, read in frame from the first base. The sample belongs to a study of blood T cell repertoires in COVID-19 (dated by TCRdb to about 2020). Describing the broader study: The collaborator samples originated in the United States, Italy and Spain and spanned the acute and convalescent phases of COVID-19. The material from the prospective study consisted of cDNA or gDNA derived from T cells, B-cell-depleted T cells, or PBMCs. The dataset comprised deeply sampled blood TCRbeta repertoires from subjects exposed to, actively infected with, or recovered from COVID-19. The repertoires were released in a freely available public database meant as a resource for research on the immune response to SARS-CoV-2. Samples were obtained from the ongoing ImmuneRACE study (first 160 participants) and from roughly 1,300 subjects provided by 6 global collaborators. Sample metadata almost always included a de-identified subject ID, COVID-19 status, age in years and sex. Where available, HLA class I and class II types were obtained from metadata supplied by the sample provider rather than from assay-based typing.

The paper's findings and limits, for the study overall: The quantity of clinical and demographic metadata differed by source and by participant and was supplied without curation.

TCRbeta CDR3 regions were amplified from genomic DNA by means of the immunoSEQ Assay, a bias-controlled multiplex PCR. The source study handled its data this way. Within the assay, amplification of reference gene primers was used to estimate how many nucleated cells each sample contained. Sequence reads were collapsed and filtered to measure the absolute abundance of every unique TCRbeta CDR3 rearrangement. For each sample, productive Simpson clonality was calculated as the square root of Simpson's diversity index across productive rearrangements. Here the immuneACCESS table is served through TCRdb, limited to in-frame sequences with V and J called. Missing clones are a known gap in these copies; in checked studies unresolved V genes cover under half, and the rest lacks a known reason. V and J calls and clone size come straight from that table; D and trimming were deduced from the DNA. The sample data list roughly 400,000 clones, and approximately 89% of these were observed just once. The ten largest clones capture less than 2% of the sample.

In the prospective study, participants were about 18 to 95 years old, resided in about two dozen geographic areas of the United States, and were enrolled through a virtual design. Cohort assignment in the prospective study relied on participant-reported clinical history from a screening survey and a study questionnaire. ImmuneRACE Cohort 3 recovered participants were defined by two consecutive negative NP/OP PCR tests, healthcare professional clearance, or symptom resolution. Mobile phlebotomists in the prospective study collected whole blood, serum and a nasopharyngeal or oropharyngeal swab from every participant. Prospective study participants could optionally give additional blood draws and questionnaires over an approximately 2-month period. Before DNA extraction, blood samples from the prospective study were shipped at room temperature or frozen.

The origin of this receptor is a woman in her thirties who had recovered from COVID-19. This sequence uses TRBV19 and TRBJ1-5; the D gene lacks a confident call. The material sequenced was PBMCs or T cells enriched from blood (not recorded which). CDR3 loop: CASNPRSVSNQPQHF. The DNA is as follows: TGTGCCAGTAATCCCCGCAGTGTTAGCAATCAGCCCCAGCATTTT.